The source of this T cell receptor beta chain is a study of beta chain features in type 1 diabetes. Across the study: Sorted cell examination encompassed approximately 98,000,000 cells across all samples.

Expressed TCRB transcripts were sequenced after all isolated RNA was converted to cDNA. The average read count of naive, central memory and regulatory T cell samples was about 3.57 million. Sequencing was performed with immunoSEQ multiplex PCR; in TCRdb, only in-frame clones are kept and a portion is missing. This table has some 230,000 clones, 9.6% appearing once. Broader study findings: In every one of the four CD4+ subsets, TCRB CDR3s were moderately but significantly shorter in Type 1 diabetes patients.

Sorting with CD45RO/CCR7/CD25/CD127/CD95/CD27 yielded naive, central memory, regulatory and stem-like memory CD4+ cells. Of note for this clone: Its antigen remains unknown.

Sequences were obtained from naive CD4+ T cells from blood. The TCR was taken from a woman aged 18-30 years in good health.

The CDR3 protein is CASSLVDGGLSGNTIYF. The CDR3 nucleotides are TGCGCCAGCAGCTTGGTGGATGGGGGCCTCTCTGGAAACACCATATATTTT. V is TRBV5-1 and J is TRBJ1-3; D may be TRBD1 (6 bases). Germline V gene sequence: CDR1 SGHRS, CDR2 YFSETQ. This CDR3 has 17 amino acids. Trimming left V 0 bases short and J 0 bases short, with 13 bases between.